Each of the 8 T cell receptor beta chains below was sequenced from the same sample in a study of graft-versus-host responses after intestinal transplantation. Sequencing was performed with immunoSEQ multiplex PCR; in TCRdb, only in-frame clones are kept and a portion is missing. The sample holds 85,000 to 95,000 clones, 85% to 95% seen once. These TCRs' antigens remain unknown. The input for sequencing was unstimulated CD8+ T cells sorted from spleen or lymph node cells, taken before intestinal transplant. The receptors shown here come from a human donor who received an intestinal transplant.

With regard to this clone: In the same sample, other DNA sequences code for this CDR3. The genes are TRBV14 and TRBJ2-7, with 8 positions matching TRBD1. The CDR3 runs 14 residues. After removal of 4 bases from V and 2 bases from J, the junction contained 4 bases not matched to a gene. Germline CDR1 reads SGHDN; CDR2 reads FVKESK. Here the CDR3 reads CASSPGQGPYEQYF. In DNA form, the CDR3 reads TGTGCCAGCAGCCCAGGACAGGGACCCTACGAGCAGTACTTC.

This clone was detected once. The chain uses TRBV30 and TRBJ2-7, with 10 bases lining up with TRBD1. J lost 3 bases, V lost 5 bases, and 4 bases had no gene match. The CDR3 is 13 residues long. The germline CDR1 and CDR2 sequences are GTSNPN and SVGIG (reference sequence). The CDR3 reads CAWGGTGVYEQYF. In DNA, the CDR3 is TGTGCCTGGGGCGGGACAGGGGTCTACGAGCAGTACTTC. Variable domain in full (rest from reference TRBV30 and TRBJ2-7): SQTIHQWPATLVQPVGSPLSLECTVEGTSNPNLYWYRQAAGRGLQLLFYSVGIGQISSEVPQNLSASRPQDRQFILSSKKLLLSDSGFYLCAWGGTGVYEQYFGPGTRLTVT.

The table lists this clone with a count of one. The V gene is TRBV7-9, the J gene TRBJ2-2, with TRBD1 identical over 7 bases. The germline CDR1 and CDR2 sequences are SEHNR and FQNEAQ (reference sequence). The CDR3 contains 15 residues. The J segment lost 1 base and the V segment lost 5 bases, leaving 4 bases of the junction unmatched. Here the CDR3 reads CASSEGAGNTGELFF. In DNA form, the CDR3 reads TGTGCCAGCAGCGAGGGGGCAGGGAACACCGGGGAGCTGTTTTTT.

V usage is TRBV19 and J usage is TRBJ1-2, with a possible D match to TRBD1 (5 bases). This CDR3 comprises 14 residues. Germline assignment: CDR1 LNHDA and CDR2 SQIVND (reference sequence). Trimming took off 5 bases at V and 4 bases at J, with 14 bases between the two ends. CDR3 region: CASSLGGGSYGYTF. The CDR3 coding sequence is TGTGCCAGTAGTCTAGGCGGGGGGTCCTATGGCTACACCTTC.

This clone was seen just once. The V call is TRBV27, the J call TRBJ2-7; no firm D call. Germline CDR1 MNHEY, CDR2 SMNVEV (reference sequence). This CDR3 has 11 amino acids. The ends were cut back, 4 bases at V and 3 bases at J, with 4 bases in the middle. Here the CDR3 DNA reads TGTGCCAGCAGTTCAGTCTACGAGCAGTACTTC. It is translated as CASSSVYEQYF.

The chain links TRBV4-1 to TRBJ2-3, with 9 bases identical to TRBD1. Germline values: CDR1 MGHRA, CDR2 YSYEKL. Germline trimming cut 4 bases from V and 2 bases from J; bases unmatched to any gene: 10. CDR3 length: 17 amino acids. In DNA, the CDR3 is TGCGCCAGCAGCCTCTCACCGGGACAGGGTGTCACAGATACGCAGTATTTT. This gives the protein CASSLSPGQGVTDTQYF.

Only one count was recorded for this clone. This chain links TRBV19 with TRBJ2-2; 9 bases are a match to TRBD1. The CDR3 is 14 amino acids. From germline, CDR1 is LNHDA and CDR2 SQIVND (reference sequence). The ends lost 6 bases at V and 3 bases at J; junction bases unmatched: 2. In DNA, the CDR3 is TGTGCCAGTAGGGGGACAGGGTACACCGGGGAGCTGTTTTTT. Residues: CASRGTGYTGELFF.

The genes are TRBV21-1 and TRBJ2-5; the table's D call of TRBD2 was not tested on the DNA. TRBV21-1 is reported as a pseudogene. CDR3 length: 14 amino acids. The CDR3 DNA is TGTGCCAGCAGGACGCGGACTAGCGGGGAGACCCAGTACTTC. Protein sequence: CASRTRTSGETQYF.